The 14 T cell receptor beta chains below were found in one sample sequenced in a study of regulatory T cells in long-lasting Graves disease. Documented time point: persistent/refractory GD, antithyroid drugs over 5 years with positive TRAb. PBMC-derived RNA was used for the TCR library. The authors built TCR beta libraries using iRepertoire HTBI primers and Arm-PCR of CDR3 regions. TCRdb redid the calling of the multiplex PCR reads with MiXCR, one entry per CDR3 protein. The sample yields hundreds of thousands of distinct CDR3 sequences, around a fifth seen once. The material was peripheral blood mononuclear cells (PBMCs), obtained when the disease was refractory, from a patient treated with antithyroid drugs. The receptors shown here come from a female donor with Graves disease.

This clonotype has at least ten counts. The chain is built from TRBV12-3 or TRBV12-4 and TRBJ1-5; tentative D call: TRBD1 (6 bases). Trimming pared 7 bases from V and 0 bases from J, leaving 19 bases between. CDR3 size: 17 residues. CDR3 residues: CASNLGVGDNSNQPQHF. The CDR3 nucleotides are TGTGCCAGCAACCTAGGGGTAGGGGACAATAGCAATCAGCCCCAGCATTTT.

As regards this clonotype: A read error may be the cause here, since a much bigger clone is one base away. This sequence joins TRBV28 and TRBJ1-1; D is uncertain. Germline lookup yields CDR1 MDHEN and CDR2 SYDVKM. The CDR3 has 14 residues. CDR3 residues: CASSPVRVNAEAFF. The CDR3 DNA is TGTGCCAGCAGCCCTGTCCGGGTGAACGCTGAAGCTTTCTTT.

This clonotype was detected ten times or more. CDR3 bases: TGCAGCGCAGGCAGGGGAAGCAATCAGCCCCAGCATTTT. The encoded protein is CSAGRGSNQPQHF. J is TRBJ1-5 and V is TRBV29-1; perhaps TRBD1 as D (6 bases). Per the germline V gene, CDR1 is SQVTM and CDR2 is ANQGSEA. V was trimmed by 7 bases and J by 1 base, leaving 11 bases between them. The length of the CDR3 is 13 residues.

This clonotype was observed a few times. The genes are TRBV30 and TRBJ1-5, with D perhaps matching TRBD1 (6 bases). The germline V and J ends were trimmed by 0 bases and 4 bases, with 10 bases remaining between them. CDR3 length: 14 residues. Germline V gene sequence: CDR1 GTSNPN, CDR2 SVGIG (reference sequence). The CDR3 bases are TGTGCCTGGAGTGTGGGGGCTTTTAATCAGCCCCAGCATTTT. Protein sequence: CAWSVGAFNQPQHF.

This clonotype was seen many times. This sequence joins TRBV2 and TRBJ1-2, with D perhaps TRBD1 (6 bases). Germline assignment: CDR1 SNHLY and CDR2 FYNNEI. This CDR3 has 13 residues. The V and J ends lost 6 bases and 4 bases respectively, with 12 bases between them. The CDR3 nucleotides read TGTGCCAGCAGCGGAGGGGGATCCTATGGCTACACCTTC. Translating gives CASSGGGSYGYTF.

Comments on this clonotype: Relative to the germline gene, one junction end is altered; a read error may explain this. This chain links TRBV6-6 with TRBJ2-3, with D possibly called TRBD1 or TRBD2 (6 bases each). The length of the CDR3 is 16 residues. Germline CDR1 and CDR2: MNHNY and SVGAGI (reference sequence). The CDR3 DNA is TGTGCCAGCAGTTACTCGATAGCGGACAGCACAGATGCGCAGTATTTT. Translating it yields CASSYSIADSTDAQYF.

This clonotype was seen ten or more times. V usage is TRBV6-1 and J usage is TRBJ1-5, with D uncertain. The CDR3 extends over 16 amino acids. Trimming took 6 bases from V and 4 from J, leaving 19 bases between them. Germline V gene data show CDR1 as MNHNS and CDR2 as SASEGT. The CDR3 loop reads CASRVLSPRRNQPQHF. The CDR3 DNA reads as TGTGCCAGCAGAGTTCTCTCTCCTAGGCGGAATCAGCCCCAGCATTTT.

This clonotype was detected many times. The chain carries TRBV24-1 and TRBJ2-5; TRBD2 agrees at 9 bases. CDR3 length equals 15 residues. Germline V gene lookup returns CDR1 KGHDR and CDR2 SFDVKD. J was trimmed by 2 bases and V by 4 bases; bases with no gene match: 4. Here the CDR3 reads CATSESLAGQETQYF. CDR3 sequence (DNA): TGTGCCACCAGTGAGTCTCTAGCGGGACAAGAGACCCAGTACTTC.

This clonotype showed up many times. This chain joins TRBV6-2 or TRBV6-3 and TRBJ1-3; no clear D. Trimming removed 2 bases from V and 0 bases from J, with 8 bases in between. This CDR3 spans 15 amino acids. CDR1 MNHEY and CDR2 SVGEGT come from the germline V gene. The CDR3 spells CASSYAPTSGNTIYF. CDR3 DNA sequence: TGTGCCAGCAGTTACGCTCCAACCTCTGGAAACACCATATATTTT.

This clonotype has a handful of counts. The CDR3 DNA follows: TGCAGTGCTGTTGACCTTAACCGGCACGAGCAGTACTTC. It specifies CSAVDLNRHEQYF. This chain connects TRBV20-1 to TRBJ2-7; no reliable D call. Trimming pared 5 bases from V and 5 bases from J, leaving 16 bases between. Germline loops: CDR1 DFQATT, CDR2 SNEGSKA (reference sequence). The CDR3 runs to 13 residues.

The rearrangement joins TRBV20-1 to TRBJ2-1, with 9 bases fitting TRBD2. This CDR3 spans 16 amino acids. Germline V gene data show CDR1 as DFQATT and CDR2 as SNEGSKA (reference sequence). V lost 3 bases and J lost 6; bases outside the gene matches: 12. CDR3 amino acids: CSARRREGLTVNEQFF. The DNA of the CDR3 is TGCAGTGCTAGGCGGCGGGAGGGCCTTACGGTCAATGAGCAGTTCTTC.

V is TRBV5-1 and J is TRBJ1-4; no clear D. V gave up 7 bases and J gave up 8 bases, with 18 bases separating them. The CDR3 contains 14 residues. Germline assignment: CDR1 SGHRS and CDR2 YFSETQ. CDR3 region: CASRPGVIEEKLFF. CDR3 in DNA: TGCGCCAGCCGTCCAGGAGTCATCGAGGAAAAACTGTTTTTT.

Ten or more counts support this clonotype. The V gene is TRBV28, the J gene TRBJ1-1; 9 nucleotides agree with TRBD1. Germline V gene lookup returns CDR1 MDHEN and CDR2 SYDVKM. The V segment lost 6 bases and the J segment 0 bases; nucleotides outside the gene matches: 5. The CDR3 runs 15 residues. The CDR3 spells CASRNRGPMNTEAFF. The CDR3 DNA reads as TGTGCCAGCAGGAACAGGGGGCCCATGAACACTGAAGCTTTCTTT.

This clonotype was counted ten times or more. The chain combines TRBV6-1 with TRBJ1-4, with D perhaps TRBD1 (5 bases). Germline CDR1 MNHNS, CDR2 SASEGT. V lost 6 bases and J 8 bases, leaving 19 bases between the germline ends. The CDR3 is 15 amino acids. For the CDR3, the DNA is TGTGCCAGCAGCCCTCAGGGCAGAGGCGTCGAAAAACTGTTTTTT. Its translation: CASSPQGRGVEKLFF.